One and the same sample provided the 10 T cell receptor beta chains below, sequenced in a study of cytomegalovirus exposure and HLA in healthy donors. The repertoire was sequenced with immunoSEQ multiplex PCR; TCRdb's copy has only in-frame clones and lacks some. This table holds under 85,000 clones, about 92% found once. The source material was PBMCs. The receptors derive from a man aged 18 to 29 in good health and CMV-seropositive.

The gene calls are TRBV28 and TRBJ2-5; 10 bases line up with TRBD2. CDR1 is MDHEN and CDR2 is SYDVKM in the germline V gene. The CDR3 extends over 15 amino acids. J lost 5 bases, V lost 5 bases, and 8 bases had no gene match. The CDR3 nucleotides read TGTGCCAGCAGTCAACCGGGACTAGCGTGGGAGACCCAGTACTTC. It yields the protein CASSQPGLAWETQYF.

The CDR3 is CASNLAGGWEGEQFF. Written as DNA, the CDR3 is TGTGCCAGCAACTTAGCGGGAGGCTGGGAGGGGGAGCAGTTCTTC. V and J are TRBV27 and TRBJ2-1; 10 bases map to TRBD2. The CDR3 is 15 residues long. Germline CDR1 and CDR2: MNHEY and SMNVEV (reference sequence). V was clipped by 7 bases and J by 10 bases; unmatched bases: 13.

The chain joins TRBV2 to TRBJ2-7; D might be TRBD2 (6 bases). V lost 11 bases and J 3 bases, leaving 14 bases between the germline ends. The CDR3 covers 12 residues. The germline V gene has CDR1 SNHLY and CDR2 FYNNEI. The CDR3 sequence: CAYGTEIYEQYF. For the CDR3, the DNA is TGTGCCTACGGGACTGAGATCTACGAGCAGTACTTC.

The J gene is TRBJ1-1, the V gene TRBV6-5; the D is unclear. The CDR3 is 14 residues long. V shed 6 bases and J shed 3 bases, with 14 bases lying between them. Germline CDR1 and CDR2: MNHEY and SVGAGI. CDR3 nucleotides: TGTGCCAGCAGCCCCCTTATCGGGTACACTGAAGCTTTCTTT. This codes for CASSPLIGYTEAFF.

This chain links TRBV7-8 with TRBJ1-1; possible D gene TRBD1, 6 bases. CDR3 size: 16 residues. Per germline, CDR1 SGHVS and CDR2 FQNEAQ. The ends were cut back, 0 bases at V and 0 bases at J, with 11 bases in the middle. Here the CDR3 reads CASSLATGIMNTEAFF. In DNA, the CDR3 is TGTGCCAGCAGCTTAGCGACAGGAATCATGAACACTGAAGCTTTCTTT.

The CDR3 region is CSVVAGGYGYTF. The CDR3 DNA sequence: TGCAGCGTTGTAGCAGGGGGATATGGCTACACCTTC. The chain recombines TRBV29-1 with TRBJ1-2; TRBD1 matches 7 bases. The CDR3 runs 12 residues. Per germline, CDR1 SQVTM and CDR2 ANQGSEA. The ends lost 4 bases at V and 5 bases at J; junction bases unmatched: 4.

This chain uses TRBV10-3 with TRBJ2-2; TRBD2 agrees at 11 bases. Germline CDR1 is ENHRY and CDR2 is SYGVKD. The CDR3 totals 17 residues. Germline trimming cut 4 bases from V and 4 bases from J; bases unmatched to any gene: 8. The CDR3 region has the DNA TGTGCCATCAGTGGACTAGCGGGACTATCCTCCACCGGGGAGCTGTTTTTT. It encodes CAISGLAGLSSTGELFF.

The rearrangement joins TRBV5-4 to TRBJ2-7; D is possibly TRBD2 (5 bases). This CDR3 contains 15 residues. V was shortened by 4 bases and J by 0 bases, with 14 bases between the two germline ends. Germline CDR1 reads SGHNT; CDR2 reads YYREEE (reference sequence). For the CDR3, the DNA is TGTGCCAGCAGCGGTTGTAGCGTCTACTCCTACGAGCAGTACTTC. Translating it yields CASSGCSVYSYEQYF. Supplemented by reference TRBV5-4 and TRBJ2-7, the full variable domain reads ETGVTQSPTHLIKTRGQQVTLRCSSQSGHNTVSWYQQALGQGPQFIFQYYREEENGRGNFPPRFSGLQFPNYSSELNVNALELDDSALYLCASSGCSVYSYEQYFGPGTRLTVT.

The V and J genes are TRBV30 and TRBJ1-1, with 10 nucleotides matching TRBD1. Germline V gives CDR1 GTSNPN, CDR2 SVGIG (reference sequence). J gave up 1 base and V 2 bases, and 10 bases lay outside the gene matches. This CDR3 contains 17 residues. The CDR3 region is CAWSPRTGGVTNTEAFF. CDR3 DNA sequence: TGTGCCTGGAGTCCGAGGACAGGGGGAGTAACGAACACTGAAGCTTTCTTT.

This chain's CDR3 is CASSQAGTRVGEQFF. CDR3 nucleotide sequence: TGTGCCAGCAGCCAGGCCGGGACTAGAGTGGGTGAGCAGTTCTTC. The chain links TRBV4-2 to TRBJ2-1; 8 bases are a match to TRBD2. Germline V lookup: CDR1 LGHNA, CDR2 YNFKEQ. J was trimmed by 9 bases and V by 3 bases; bases with no gene match: 10. The CDR3 contains 15 residues.